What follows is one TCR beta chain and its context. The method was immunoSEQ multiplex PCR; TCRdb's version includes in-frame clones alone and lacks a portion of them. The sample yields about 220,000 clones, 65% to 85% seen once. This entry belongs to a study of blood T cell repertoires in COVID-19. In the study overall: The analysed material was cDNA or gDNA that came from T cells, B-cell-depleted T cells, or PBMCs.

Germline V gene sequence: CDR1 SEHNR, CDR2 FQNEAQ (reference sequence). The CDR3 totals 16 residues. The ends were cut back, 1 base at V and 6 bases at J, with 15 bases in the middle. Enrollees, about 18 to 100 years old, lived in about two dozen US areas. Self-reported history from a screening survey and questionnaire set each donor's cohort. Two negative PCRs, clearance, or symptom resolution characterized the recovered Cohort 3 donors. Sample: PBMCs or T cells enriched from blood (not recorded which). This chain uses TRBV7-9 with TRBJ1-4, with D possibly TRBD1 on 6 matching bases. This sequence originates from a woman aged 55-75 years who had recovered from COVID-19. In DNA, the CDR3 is TGTGCCAGCAGCTTAGTTATGGCAGGGGTGGATGAAAAACTGTTTTTT. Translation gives CASSLVMAGVDEKLFF.